These 9 T cell receptor beta chains originate from one sample sequenced in a study of shared clonotypes between healthy human individuals. The table came from immunoSEQ multiplex PCR; TCRdb's copy has only in-frame clones and leaves some out. The sample holds under 2.5 million clones, 85% to 95% seen once. The sequenced sample consisted of naive CD4+ T cells from PBMCs. Subset in this sample: CD45RA+ positively selected. The receptor set was obtained from a man aged 18 to 35 in good health. Some clones in this sample may be carry-over from other donors' samples.

This clone has just one count. The chain's CDR3 is CASRGPFSGNTIYF. CDR3 nucleotides: TGTGCCAGCAGGGGGCCATTCTCTGGAAACACCATATATTTT. The chain uses TRBV25-1 and TRBJ1-3; D may be TRBD1 (5 bases). The CDR3 is made up of 14 amino acids. Germline CDR1 is MGHDK and CDR2 is SYGVNS. Trimming left V 6 bases short and J 0 bases short, with 9 bases between.

This chain uses TRBV7-8 with TRBJ1-3; the D is unclear. The germline V and J ends were trimmed by 3 bases and 2 bases, with 11 bases remaining between them. The length of the CDR3 is 15 residues. Germline V lookup: CDR1 SGHVS, CDR2 FQNEAQ. The CDR3 nucleotides are TGTGCCAGCAGCTTGGTAGTCGCTGCTGGAAACACCATATATTTT. Translated, it gives CASSLVVAAGNTIYF.

V and J are TRBV28 and TRBJ1-4; perhaps TRBD1 as D (5 bases). Looked up from germline, CDR1 is MDHEN and CDR2 is SYDVKM. Trimming stripped 7 bases from V and 7 bases from J, with 22 bases between. This CDR3 is 16 amino acids long. DNA for the CDR3: TGTGCCAGCAATTTCAACCGGCCAGGGCGTAGTGAAAAACTGTTTTTT. Translation: CASNFNRPGRSEKLFF.

In its sample, this clone was seen once. This chain connects TRBV5-6 to TRBJ2-7, with 14 bases aligning to TRBD2. The CDR3 is 15 residues long. The V gene end was trimmed by 4 bases and the J gene end by 7 bases; junction bases not matched to a gene: 7. The V gene's germline CDR1 is SGHDT and CDR2 YYEEEE. The chain's CDR3 is CASSTSTSGRGEQYF. CDR3 nucleotide sequence: TGTGCCAGCAGCACCTCGACTAGCGGGAGGGGAGAGCAGTACTTC. The entire variable domain, with the rest obtained from reference TRBV5-6 and TRBJ2-7, is as follows: DAGVTQSPTHLIKTRGQQVTLRCSPKSGHDTVSWYQQALGQGPQFIFQYYEEEERQRGNFPDRFSGHQFPNYSSELNVNALLLGDSALYLCASSTSTSGRGEQYFGPGTRLTVT.

The V call is TRBV27, the J call TRBJ1-2; the D is unclear. V was trimmed by 6 bases and J by 13 bases, leaving 21 bases between them. CDR1 is MNHEY, CDR2 SMNVEV, per germline (reference sequence). The CDR3 has 13 amino acids. The CDR3 reads CASRPQLPGRSTF. DNA for the CDR3: TGTGCCAGCAGACCCCAACTCCCTGGGCGATCCACCTTC.

Only a few counts were recorded for this clone. This chain connects TRBV19 to TRBJ1-1; TRBD1 agrees at 7 bases. The CDR3 extends over 14 amino acids. The J segment lost 4 bases and the V segment lost 3 bases, leaving 5 bases of the junction unmatched. Germline V gene data show CDR1 as LNHDA and CDR2 as SQIVND (reference sequence). The CDR3 reads CASSIHRQGTEAFF. The CDR3 coding sequence is TGTGCCAGTAGTATCCATCGACAGGGCACTGAAGCTTTCTTT.

The chain joins TRBV4-3 to TRBJ1-2, with 7 bases identical to TRBD1. Germline CDR1 and CDR2: LGHNA and YSLEER. The J segment lost 6 bases and the V segment lost 1 base, leaving 11 bases of the junction unmatched. This CDR3 contains 16 residues. CDR3 DNA sequence: TGCGCCAGCAGCCAAGTGGTGGCAGGGGGATCGGATGGCTACACCTTC. Translated, it gives CASSQVVAGGSDGYTF.

V and J are TRBV6-6 and TRBJ2-3, with 10 bases fitting TRBD2. The CDR3 is 15 residues long. Trimming at V came to 6 bases and at J to 4 bases, leaving 7 bases not matched to a gene. In germline, CDR1 is MNHNY, CDR2 SVGAGI (reference sequence). CDR3 sequence (DNA): TGTGCCAGCAGCTTACTAGCGGGAATCGCAGATACGCAGTATTTT. It is translated as CASSLLAGIADTQYF.

The rearrangement joins TRBV6-5 to TRBJ2-2; 9 nucleotides align to TRBD2. The length of the CDR3 is 14 residues. The V gene's germline CDR1 is MNHEY and CDR2 SVGAGI. The junction had 4 bases not matched to a gene; V was cut back by 7 bases and J by 4 bases. CDR3 bases: TGTGCCAGCAACCAGCGGGAGGCCACCGGGGAGCTGTTTTTT. Amino acid sequence: CASNQREATGELFF.